These 17 T cell receptor beta chains were all obtained from the same sample, sequenced in a study of CD8 T cells in ankylosing spondylitis. General study findings and limits: About 8 highly homologous variants formed a TCR beta motif that appeared characteristic of ankylosing spondylitis blood.

Each CDR3 protein gets one entry after TCRdb re-called the 5' RACE reads with MiXCR. This sample has about 750,000 distinct CDR3 sequences, with 15% to 20% found just once. These receptors are not linked to any known antigen. Sequencing was done on a sample of blood, either unsorted or a sorted T cell fraction (not recorded which). These TCRs come from a male donor with ankylosing spondylitis.

The V call is TRBV2, the J call TRBJ1-5; 9 bases fit TRBD1. Germline values: CDR1 SNHLY, CDR2 FYNNEI. V dropped 3 bases and J dropped 7; count of bases not matched to a gene: 4. This CDR3 has 14 amino acids. CDR3 DNA: TGTGCCAGCAGTGATTGGGACAGGGTACAGCCCCAGCATTTT. Its protein product is CASSDWDRVQPQHF.

The chain has TRBV12-3 or TRBV12-4 and TRBJ2-3, with D possibly being TRBD1 (6 bases). The CDR3 is made up of 15 amino acids. The V and J ends lost 4 bases and 5 bases respectively, with 16 bases between them. This CDR3 is CASSSPSKGGDTQYF. CDR3 DNA sequence: TGTGCCAGCAGTTCCCCTAGCAAAGGGGGAGATACGCAGTATTTT.

CDR3 bases: TGTGCCAGCAGTTTGTTACCCAGCGGGAGGGCTCGAGAGACCCAGTACTTC. It specifies CASSLLPSGRARETQYF. The chain carries TRBV28 and TRBJ2-5, with 10 bases identical to TRBD2. The CDR3 is made up of 17 amino acids. V lost 3 bases and J lost 4; bases outside the gene matches: 11. The germline CDR1 and CDR2 sequences are MDHEN and SYDVKM.

This chain links TRBV3-1 with TRBJ2-1, with a possible D match to TRBD2 (5 bases). The CDR3 is 13 residues long. Looked up from germline, CDR1 is LGHDT and CDR2 is YNNKEL (reference sequence). V was cut by 3 bases and J by 7 bases, with 10 bases left in between. CDR3 bases: TGTGCCAGCAGCCACTTAGGCGGGAATGAGCAGTTCTTC. Translated: CASSHLGGNEQFF.

This clonotype was counted a few times. The chain uses TRBV7-9 and TRBJ2-2, with a weak D call TRBD2 (5 bases). V was cut by 5 bases and J by 4 bases, with 14 bases left in between. Germline V gene sequence: CDR1 SEHNR, CDR2 FQNEAQ (reference sequence). CDR3 length: 15 amino acids. CDR3: CASSPPGEITGELFF. The CDR3, as DNA: TGTGCCAGCAGCCCCCCCGGGGAAATCACCGGGGAGCTGTTTTTT. Based on the CDR3 plus reference TRBV7-9 and TRBJ2-2, the full variable domain is DTGVSQNPRHKITKRGQNVTFRCDPISEHNRLYWYRQTLGQGPEFLTYFQNEAQLEKSRLLSDRFSAERPKGSFSTLEIQRTEQGDSAMYLCASSPPGEITGELFFGEGSRLTVL.

The V call is TRBV9, the J call TRBJ1-5; 7 nucleotides align to TRBD1. The CDR3 has 18 residues. CDR1 and CDR2 (germline): SGDLS, YYNGEE. The V segment lost 0 bases and the J segment 3 bases; nucleotides outside the gene matches: 12. As DNA, the CDR3 is TGTGCCAGCAGCGTAGTTCCTACCTACAGGGGTGACAATCAGCCCCAGCATTTT. This codes for CASSVVPTYRGDNQPQHF.

There are a few counts of this clonotype. The rearrangement joins TRBV5-1 to TRBJ2-7; D is undetermined. The CDR3 runs to 14 residues. Per germline, CDR1 SGHRS and CDR2 YFSETQ. The ends were cut back, 0 bases at V and 2 bases at J, with 9 bases in the middle. The CDR3 loop reads CASSLAWGPYEQYF. For the CDR3, the DNA is TGCGCCAGCAGCTTGGCGTGGGGTCCCTACGAGCAGTACTTC. Based on the CDR3 plus reference TRBV5-1 and TRBJ2-7, the full variable domain is KAGVTQTPRYLIKTRGQQVTLSCSPISGHRSVSWYQQTPGQGLQFLFEYFSETQRNKGNFPGRFSGRQFSNSRSEMNVSTLELGDSALYLCASSLAWGPYEQYFGPGTRLTVT.

This clonotype was seen only a few times. V gene TRBV6-5 combines with J gene TRBJ2-7; D is tentatively TRBD1 or TRBD2 (5 bases each). V lost 0 bases to trimming and J lost 3 bases, with 15 bases between them. CDR1 is MNHEY and CDR2 is SVGAGI in the germline V gene. CDR3 length: 16 amino acids. The CDR3 DNA follows: TGTGCCAGCAGTTACTCGACTAATGGGGGAGTCTACGAGCAGTACTTC. It specifies CASSYSTNGGVYEQYF.

There are many counts of this clonotype. The V call is TRBV12-3 or TRBV12-4, the J call TRBJ2-7; D ambiguous. The CDR3 covers 12 residues. V lost 6 bases and J lost 4, with 10 bases in between. As DNA, the CDR3 is TGTGCCAGCAGCTTTGTCGGGTACGAGCAGTACTTC. This gives the protein CASSFVGYEQYF.

This clonotype appeared a few times. The J gene is TRBJ2-3, the V gene TRBV19; D perhaps matches TRBD1 (6 bases). V gave up 3 bases and J gave up 0 bases, with 13 bases separating them. Germline values: CDR1 LNHDA, CDR2 SQIVND (reference sequence). The CDR3 consists of 16 residues. The CDR3 coding sequence is TGTGCCAGTAGTATGTTTGGGGGCGATAGCACAGATACGCAGTATTTT. Protein product: CASSMFGGDSTDTQYF.

The chain is built from TRBV7-9 and TRBJ2-7; 10 bases line up with TRBD1. Germline CDR1 reads SEHNR; CDR2 reads FQNEAQ (reference sequence). Trimming at V came to 4 bases and at J to 6 bases, leaving 3 bases not matched to a gene. The CDR3 extends over 13 amino acids. Written as DNA, the CDR3 is TGTGCCAGCAGCTCTCGGACAGGGGGCGAGCAGTACTTC. Translation: CASSSRTGGEQYF. The whole variable domain, remainder taken from reference TRBV7-9 and TRBJ2-7, is DTGVSQNPRHKITKRGQNVTFRCDPISEHNRLYWYRQTLGQGPEFLTYFQNEAQLEKSRLLSDRFSAERPKGSFSTLEIQRTEQGDSAMYLCASSSRTGGEQYFGPGTRLTVT.

The CDR3 DNA is TGTGCCAGCAGTCCTACTAGCGGGGAGCTCCAAGAGACCCAGTACTTC. Translated: CASSPTSGELQETQYF. This chain uses TRBV12-3 or TRBV12-4 with TRBJ2-5; 10 bases match TRBD2. This CDR3 is built from 16 residues. Germline trimming cut 5 bases from V and 1 base from J; bases unmatched to any gene: 7.

The genes are TRBV12-3 or TRBV12-4 and TRBJ2-1; a possible D gene is TRBD2 (6 bases). The length of the CDR3 is 14 residues. The ends were cut back, 5 bases at V and 5 bases at J, with 13 bases in the middle. CDR3 sequence: CASSSYRENNEQFF. The CDR3, as DNA: TGTGCCAGCAGTAGTTACCGGGAGAACAATGAGCAGTTCTTC.

The chain joins TRBV12-3 or TRBV12-4 to TRBJ2-3; D uncertain. V was pared by 8 bases and J by 5 bases, with 5 bases between. The length of the CDR3 is 10 residues. CDR3 DNA sequence: TGTGCCAGCCACGGAGATACGCAGTATTTT. It specifies CASHGDTQYF.

The rearrangement joins TRBV27 to TRBJ1-6; 9 nucleotides agree with TRBD1. The CDR3 has 17 residues. The germline V gene encodes CDR1 MNHEY and CDR2 SMNVEV (reference sequence). V dropped 3 bases and J dropped 0; count of bases not matched to a gene: 3. The CDR3 loop reads CASSLTGGSSYNSPLHF. CDR3 bases: TGTGCCAGCAGTTTGACAGGGGGAAGCTCCTATAATTCACCCCTCCACTTT.

There are a few counts of this clonotype. The chain recombines TRBV12-3 or TRBV12-4 with TRBJ1-2, with 7 bases matching TRBD1. The CDR3 has 14 residues. Losses at the gene ends were 2 bases for V and 6 bases for J; bases not matched to a gene: 6. Written as DNA, the CDR3 is TGTGCCAGCAGTTTAAGGGGGCTTTCGGATGGCTACACCTTC. Its protein is CASSLRGLSDGYTF.

The rearrangement joins TRBV7-9 to TRBJ1-2; D is uncertain. This CDR3 is 12 amino acids long. Germline assignment: CDR1 SEHNR and CDR2 FQNEAQ (reference sequence). Trimming shortened V by 5 bases and J by 7 bases, and 11 bases separated the two germline ends. CDR3 in DNA: TGTGCCAGCAGCCCTACAGTGGGTGGCTACACCTTC. This sequence encodes CASSPTVGGYTF.